This note documents a single T cell receptor (beta chain) sequence. No antigen is known for it. Read data end 3 residues before the CDR3 end; the end is taken from the germline J gene. This entry is derived from a study of T cells in women clearing cervical HPV infection. Study-level information: Controls' single incident HPV16 infection cleared within 12 months without precancer. Study-level results: TRBV6-7 abundance was lower in cases than controls (approximately 0.11% versus 0.16%). Repertoire richness, not evenness, was significantly elevated in CIN3+ cases versus controls. T-cell numbers per sample were unknown and may explain richness differences.

V was pared by 0 bases and J by 9 bases, with 9 bases between. Germline CDR1 SGHTA, CDR2 FQGTGA. This CDR3 has 14 residues. This table comes from immunoSEQ multiplex PCR, and its TCRdb copy is limited to in-frame clones, with some not included. This table lists some 24,000 clones. The receptor comes from a woman aged 18-69 years with a cervical HPV16 infection that either progressed to CIN3+ or cleared (not recorded which). The genes are TRBV7-3 and TRBJ1-6; D remains ambiguous. The sample taken for sequencing was blood buffy coat. Partial CDR3 DNA: TGTGCCAGCAGCTTAACGGGCAGGCGTTCACCC. Protein: CASSLTGRRSP. The complete CDR3 reads CASSLTGRRSPLHF.